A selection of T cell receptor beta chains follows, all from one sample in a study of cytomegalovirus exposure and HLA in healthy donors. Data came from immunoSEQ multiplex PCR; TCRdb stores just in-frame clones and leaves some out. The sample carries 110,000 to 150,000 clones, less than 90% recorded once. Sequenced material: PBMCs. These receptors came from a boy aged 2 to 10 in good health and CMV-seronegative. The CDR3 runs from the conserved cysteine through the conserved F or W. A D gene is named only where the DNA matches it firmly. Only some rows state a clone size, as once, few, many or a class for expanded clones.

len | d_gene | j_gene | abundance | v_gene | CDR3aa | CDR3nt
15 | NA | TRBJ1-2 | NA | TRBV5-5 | CASSFAPQINYGYTF | TGTGCCAGCAGCTTCGCGCCACAGATTAACTATGGCTACACCTTC
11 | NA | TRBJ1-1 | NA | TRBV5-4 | CASSQNTEAFF | TGTGCCAGCAGCCAGAACACTGAAGCTTTCTTT
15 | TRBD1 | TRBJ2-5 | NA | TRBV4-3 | CASSQPTGFGETQYF | TGCGCCAGCAGCCAACCGACAGGGTTCGGCGAGACCCAGTACTTC
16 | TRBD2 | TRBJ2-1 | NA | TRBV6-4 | CASSDWTSGGAGGQFF | TGTGCCAGCAGTGACTGGACTAGCGGGGGGGCTGGGGGGCAGTTCTTC
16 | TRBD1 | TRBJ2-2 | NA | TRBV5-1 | CASSLSETGVTGELFF | TGCGCCAGCAGCTTGTCCGAAACAGGGGTCACCGGGGAGCTGTTTTTT
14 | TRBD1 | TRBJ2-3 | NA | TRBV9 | CASSSRGILDTQYF | TGTGCCAGCAGCTCCAGGGGGATTTTGGATACGCAGTATTTT
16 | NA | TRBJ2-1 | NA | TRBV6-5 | CASSYSNGRRGNEQFF | TGTGCCAGCAGTTACTCGAACGGTCGCCGCGGCAATGAGCAGTTCTTC
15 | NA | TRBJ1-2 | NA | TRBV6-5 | CATVGGRTVSYGYTF | TGTGCCACCGTCGGAGGACGGACGGTTTCCTATGGCTACACCTTC
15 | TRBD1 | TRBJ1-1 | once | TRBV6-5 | CASSSGTGGLAEAFF | TGTGCCAGCAGTTCCGGGACAGGGGGACTCGCTGAAGCTTTCTTT
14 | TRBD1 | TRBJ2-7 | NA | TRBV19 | CASSQGQGGDEQYF | TGTGCCAGTAGTCAGGGACAGGGGGGCGACGAGCAGTACTTC
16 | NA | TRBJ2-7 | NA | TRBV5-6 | CASSQGPGRLFYEQYF | TGTGCCAGCAGCCAGGGGCCCGGGAGGCTTTTCTACGAGCAGTACTTC
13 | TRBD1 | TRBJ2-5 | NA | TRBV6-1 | CASSRQGLETQYF | TGTGCCAGCAGCAGACAGGGGTTAGAGACCCAGTACTTC
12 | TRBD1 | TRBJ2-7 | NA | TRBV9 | CASSVDRGEQYF | TGTGCCAGCAGCGTAGACAGGGGTGAGCAGTACTTC
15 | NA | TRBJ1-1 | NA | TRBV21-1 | CASSKDRGLNTEAFF | TGTGCCAGCAGCAAAGACAGGGGGCTGAACACTGAAGCTTTCTTT
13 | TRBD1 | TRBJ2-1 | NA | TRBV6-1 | CASSTVPGQLPFF | TGTGCCAGCAGCACTGTACCGGGACAGCTTCCGTTCTTC
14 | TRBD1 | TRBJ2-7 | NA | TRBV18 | CASSPGTAFYEQYF | TGTGCCAGCTCACCTGGGACAGCCTTCTACGAGCAGTACTTC
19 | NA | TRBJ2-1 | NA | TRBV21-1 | CASSKGPERTSGRGNEQFF | TGTGCCAGCAGCAAAGGCCCCGAAAGGACTAGCGGGAGAGGCAATGAGCAGTTCTTC